The 12 T cell receptor beta chains given below trace back to one sample, sequenced in a study of T cells in Graves' hyperthyroidism and ophthalmopathy (dated by TCRdb to about 2019). Library creation used multiplex PCR. The sequencer was an Illumina HiSeq 2000. TCR beta CDR3 regions were amplified from RNA transcripts. The first round of RT-PCR for the TCR CDR3 was performed with the HTBI primer set and the Qiagen OneStep RT-PCR kit. TCRdb took the public reads, trimmed them with fastp at Q25, ran MiXCR for clone calling and kept in-frame beta chains. One record per CDR3 amino acid sequence lists the most common genes and DNA. Here the sample has 500,000 to 650,000 distinct CDR3 sequences; roughly 15% occur a single time. The ten biggest clones cover around 12% of the sample. Material: blood. The origin of the receptors is a woman aged 50 to 60 with Graves' ophthalmopathy.

This chain joins TRBV28 and TRBJ1-4; the match to TRBD1 covers 12 bases. The CDR3 covers 13 residues. CDR1 and CDR2 (germline): MDHEN, SYDVKM. V shed 6 bases, J shed 13 bases, and the junction held 6 bases outside the gene matches. The CDR3 DNA is TGTGCCAGCAGGACTCCGGGACAGGGGGCACTGTTTTTT. Translating gives CASRTPGQGALFF.

Details on this clonotype: A read error may be the cause here, since a much bigger clone is one base away. The V call is TRBV5-1, the J call TRBJ1-2; D remains unclear. The germline CDR1 and CDR2 sequences are SGHRS and YFSETQ. The CDR3 sequence is 13 residues long. The CDR3: CASSLGPDYGCTF. DNA of the CDR3: TGCGCCAGCAGCTTGGGACCGGACTATGGCTGCACCTTC. Combining the CDR3 with reference TRBV5-1 and TRBJ1-2 gives the whole variable domain KAGVTQTPRYLIKTRGQQVTLSCSPISGHRSVSWYQQTPGQGLQFLFEYFSETQRNKGNFPGRFSGRQFSNSRSEMNVSTLELGDSALYLCASSLGPDYGCTFGSGTRLTVV.

The J gene is TRBJ2-2, the V gene TRBV19; D call uncertain. Germline V gene sequence: CDR1 LNHDA, CDR2 SQIVND (reference sequence). The CDR3 is made up of 14 amino acids. V gave up 3 bases and J gave up 0 bases, with 5 bases separating them. Here the CDR3 DNA reads TGTGCCAGTAGTATTTCACCGAACACCGGGGAGCTGTTTTTT. Its protein is CASSISPNTGELFF.

Many counts were recorded for this clonotype. V usage is TRBV6-2 or TRBV6-3 and J usage is TRBJ2-5; D might be TRBD2 (6 bases). CDR1 is MNHEY and CDR2 is SVGEGT in the germline V gene. The CDR3 is 14 residues long. Trimming pared 0 bases from V and 3 bases from J, leaving 8 bases between. The CDR3 DNA reads as TGTGCCAGCAGTTACTCAACGGGGGAAGAGACCCAGTACTTC. This encodes CASSYSTGEETQYF.

This clonotype was observed many times. The rearrangement joins TRBV18 to TRBJ1-2; the D is unclear. This CDR3 is 14 amino acids long. Trimming cost V 3 bases and J 5 bases, with 13 bases left between them. Germline CDR1 is KGHSH and CDR2 is LQKENI. The CDR3 DNA follows: TGTGCCAGCTCACCGGGATCACACGATTATGGCTACACCTTC. Residues: CASSPGSHDYGYTF.

The CDR3 nucleotides read TGTGCCAGCAGCGAGCGGGGGCCCACCTACGAGCAGTACTTC. Amino acids: CASSERGPTYEQYF. The chain joins TRBV7-9 to TRBJ2-7; TRBD2 agrees at 8 bases. Trimming removed 5 bases from V and 2 bases from J; junction bases left unmatched: 5. This CDR3 has 14 amino acids. From germline, CDR1 is SEHNR and CDR2 FQNEAQ (reference sequence).

This clonotype showed up many times. The chain couples TRBV11-2 to TRBJ2-3; D may be TRBD2 (6 bases). V gave up 0 bases and J gave up 2 bases, with 15 bases separating them. The CDR3 runs to 17 residues. The germline V gene has CDR1 SGHAT and CDR2 FQNNGV. CDR3 nucleotide sequence: TGTGCCAGCAGCTTAGATAGGGGACTGGCGATCACAGATACGCAGTATTTT. Translated, it gives CASSLDRGLAITDTQYF.

This clonotype was recorded many times. The rearrangement joins TRBV11-2 to TRBJ1-1, with 12 bases matching TRBD1. This CDR3 has 15 amino acids. Germline V gene lookup returns CDR1 SGHAT and CDR2 FQNNGV. Trimming took 4 bases from V and 4 from J; bases not matched to a gene: 4. As DNA, the CDR3 is TGTGCCAGCAGCTCGGGGACAGGGGGCCTCACTGAAGCTTTCTTT. This translates into CASSSGTGGLTEAFF.

In this sample, this clonotype turned up many times. The V gene is TRBV28, the J gene TRBJ2-7; 9 bases map to TRBD2. Trimming cost V 3 bases and J 6 bases; bases outside gene matches: 9. The CDR3 sequence is 15 residues long. In germline, CDR1 is MDHEN, CDR2 SYDVKM. DNA for the CDR3: TGTGCCAGCAGTTTCACAATAGCGGGAGTCGGCGAGCAGTACTTC. Protein sequence: CASSFTIAGVGEQYF. The complete variable domain, with remaining parts taken from reference TRBV28 and TRBJ2-7, reads DVKVTQSSRYLVKRTGEKVFLECVQDMDHENMFWYRQDPGLGLRLIYFSYDVKMKEKGDIPEGYSVSREKKERFSLILESASTNQTSMYLCASSFTIAGVGEQYFGPGTRLTVT.

The genes are TRBV12-3 or TRBV12-4 and TRBJ2-5; 7 nucleotides align to TRBD1. The CDR3 length is 14 residues. With V trimmed by 7 bases and J by 2 bases, 7 bases remained unmatched. The CDR3 sequence: CASTGDSIQETQYF. The CDR3 region has the DNA TGTGCCAGCACCGGGGACAGCATACAAGAGACCCAGTACTTC.

The table lists this clonotype with many counts. CDR3: CSARDLAGSYNEQFF. Here the CDR3 DNA reads TGCAGTGCTAGAGATTTAGCGGGCTCCTACAATGAGCAGTTCTTC. The chain has TRBV20-1 and TRBJ2-1; 7 nucleotides match TRBD2. The CDR3 consists of 15 residues. V was pared by 0 bases and J by 0 bases, with 2 bases of the junction left unmatched. The germline V gene encodes CDR1 DFQATT and CDR2 SNEGSKA (reference sequence).

This clonotype was seen repeatedly, ten times or more. At one end, the junction sequence differs from germline, possibly due to a read error. The rearrangement joins TRBV6-1 to TRBJ2-5; the match to TRBD2 covers 12 bases. This CDR3 spans 17 amino acids. Germline assignment: CDR1 MNHNS and CDR2 SASEGT. The CDR3 DNA follows: TGTGCCAGCAGTTATTGGACTAGCGGGGCGACAAGAGAGGCCCAGTACTTC. Translating gives CASSYWTSGATREAQYF.